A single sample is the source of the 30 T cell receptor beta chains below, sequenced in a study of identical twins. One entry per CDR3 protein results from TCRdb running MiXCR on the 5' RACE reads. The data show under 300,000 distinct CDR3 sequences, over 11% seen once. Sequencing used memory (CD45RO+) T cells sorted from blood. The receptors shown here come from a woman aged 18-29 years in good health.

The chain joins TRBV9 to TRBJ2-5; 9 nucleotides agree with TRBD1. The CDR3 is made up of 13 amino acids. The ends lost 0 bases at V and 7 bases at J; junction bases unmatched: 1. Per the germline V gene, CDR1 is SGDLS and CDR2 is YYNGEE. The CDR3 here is CASSVGQGGTQYF. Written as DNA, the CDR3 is TGTGCCAGCAGCGTAGGACAGGGGGGGACCCAGTACTTC.

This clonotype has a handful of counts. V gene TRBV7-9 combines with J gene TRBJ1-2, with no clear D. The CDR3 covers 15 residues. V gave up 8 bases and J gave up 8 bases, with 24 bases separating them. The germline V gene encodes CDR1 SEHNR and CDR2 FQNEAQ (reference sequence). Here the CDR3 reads CASRAYRRVGSGYTF. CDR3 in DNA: TGTGCCAGCCGGGCTTACCGAAGGGTGGGTAGCGGCTACACCTTC.

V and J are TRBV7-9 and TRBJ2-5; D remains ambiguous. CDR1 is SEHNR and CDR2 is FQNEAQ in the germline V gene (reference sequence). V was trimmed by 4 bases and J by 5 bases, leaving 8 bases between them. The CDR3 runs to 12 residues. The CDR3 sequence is CASSSVTETQYF. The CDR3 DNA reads TGTGCCAGCAGCTCTGTTACGGAGACCCAGTACTTC.

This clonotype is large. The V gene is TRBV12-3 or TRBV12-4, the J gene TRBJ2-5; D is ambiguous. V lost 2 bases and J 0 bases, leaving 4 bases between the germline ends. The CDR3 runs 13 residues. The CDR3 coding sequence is TGTGCCAGCAGTTTAAGCTACCAAGAGACCCAGTACTTC. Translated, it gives CASSLSYQETQYF.

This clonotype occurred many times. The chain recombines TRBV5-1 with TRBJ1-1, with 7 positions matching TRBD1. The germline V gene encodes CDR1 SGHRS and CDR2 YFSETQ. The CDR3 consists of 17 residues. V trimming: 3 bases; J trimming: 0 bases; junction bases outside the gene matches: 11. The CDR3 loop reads CASSSSKGGALNTEAFF. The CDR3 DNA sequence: TGCGCCAGCAGCTCCTCTAAAGGGGGCGCATTGAACACTGAAGCTTTCTTT.

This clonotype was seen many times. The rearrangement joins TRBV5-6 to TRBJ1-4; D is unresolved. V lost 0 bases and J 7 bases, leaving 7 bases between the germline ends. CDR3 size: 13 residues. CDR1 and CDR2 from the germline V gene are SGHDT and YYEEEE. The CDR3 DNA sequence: TGTGCCAGCAGCTTGGTGGCAGCTGAAAAACTGTTTTTT. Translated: CASSLVAAEKLFF. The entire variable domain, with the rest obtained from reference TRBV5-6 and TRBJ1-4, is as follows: DAGVTQSPTHLIKTRGQQVTLRCSPKSGHDTVSWYQQALGQGPQFIFQYYEEEERQRGNFPDRFSGHQFPNYSSELNVNALLLGDSALYLCASSLVAAEKLFFGSGTQLSVL.

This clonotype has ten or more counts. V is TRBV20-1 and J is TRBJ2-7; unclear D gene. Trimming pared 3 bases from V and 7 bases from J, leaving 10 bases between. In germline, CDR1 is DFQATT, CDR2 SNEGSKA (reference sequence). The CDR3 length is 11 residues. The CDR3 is CSASNKIEQYF. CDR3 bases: TGCAGTGCTAGTAATAAAATTGAGCAGTACTTC.

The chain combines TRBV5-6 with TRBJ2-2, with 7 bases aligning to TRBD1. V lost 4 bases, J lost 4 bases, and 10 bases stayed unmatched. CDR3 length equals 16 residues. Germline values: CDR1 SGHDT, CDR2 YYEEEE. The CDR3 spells CASSRRQGGSTGELFF. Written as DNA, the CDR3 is TGTGCCAGCAGCCGGAGACAGGGCGGTAGCACCGGGGAGCTGTTTTTT.

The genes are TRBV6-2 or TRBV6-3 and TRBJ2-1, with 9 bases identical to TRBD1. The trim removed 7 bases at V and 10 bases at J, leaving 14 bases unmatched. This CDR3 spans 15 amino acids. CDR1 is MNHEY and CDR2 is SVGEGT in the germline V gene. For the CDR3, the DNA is TGTGCCAGCATCGATTCCGGGACAGGGAGAGACGAGCAGTTCTTC. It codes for CASIDSGTGRDEQFF.

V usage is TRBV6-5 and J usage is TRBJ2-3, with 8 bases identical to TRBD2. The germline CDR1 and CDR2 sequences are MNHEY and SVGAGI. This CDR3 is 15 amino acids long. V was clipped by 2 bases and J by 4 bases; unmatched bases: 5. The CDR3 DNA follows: TGTGCCAGCAGTTACGCTGGCGGGGGGTCAGATACGCAGTATTTT. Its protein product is CASSYAGGGSDTQYF.

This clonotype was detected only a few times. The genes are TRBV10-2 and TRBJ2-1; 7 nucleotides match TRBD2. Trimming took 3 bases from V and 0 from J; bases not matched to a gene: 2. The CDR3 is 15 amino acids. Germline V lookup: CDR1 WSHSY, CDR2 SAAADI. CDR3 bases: TGCGCCAGCAGTGATTTAGCGGGCTCCTACAATGAGCAGTTCTTC. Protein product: CASSDLAGSYNEQFF.

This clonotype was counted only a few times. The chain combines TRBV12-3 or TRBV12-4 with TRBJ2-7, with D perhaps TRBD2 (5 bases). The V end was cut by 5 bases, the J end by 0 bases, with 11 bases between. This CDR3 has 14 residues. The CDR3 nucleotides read TGTGCCAGCAGTCTCAACGGACTCTCCTACGAGCAGTACTTC. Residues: CASSLNGLSYEQYF.

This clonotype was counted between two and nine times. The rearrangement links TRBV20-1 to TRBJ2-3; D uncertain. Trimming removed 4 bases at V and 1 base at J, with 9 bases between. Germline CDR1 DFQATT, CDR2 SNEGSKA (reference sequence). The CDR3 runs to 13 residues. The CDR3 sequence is CSANHGRTDTQYF. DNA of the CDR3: TGCAGTGCTAACCACGGCCGCACAGATACGCAGTATTTT.

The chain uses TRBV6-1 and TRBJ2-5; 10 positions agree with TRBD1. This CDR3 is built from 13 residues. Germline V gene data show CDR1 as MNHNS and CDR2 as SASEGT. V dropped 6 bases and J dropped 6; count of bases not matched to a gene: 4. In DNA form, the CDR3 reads TGTGCCAGCAGACGGACAGGGGGGAAGACCCAGTACTTC. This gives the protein CASRRTGGKTQYF.

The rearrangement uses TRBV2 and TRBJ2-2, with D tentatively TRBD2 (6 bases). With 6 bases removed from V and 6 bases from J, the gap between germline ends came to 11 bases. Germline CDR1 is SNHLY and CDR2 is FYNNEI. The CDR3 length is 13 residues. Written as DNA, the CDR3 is TGTGCCAGCAGGCCTTCTAGCGCCGGGGAGCTGTTTTTT. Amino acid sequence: CASRPSSAGELFF.

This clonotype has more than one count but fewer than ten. The CDR3 reads CASSAHGGSYEQYF. The CDR3 DNA reads as TGTGCCAGCAGCGCCCACGGAGGGAGCTACGAGCAGTACTTC. The chain carries TRBV2 and TRBJ2-7; D is perhaps TRBD2 (6 bases). Germline V gene sequence: CDR1 SNHLY, CDR2 FYNNEI. The V end lost 6 bases, the J end lost 3 bases, and 15 bases lay between the germline ends. The CDR3 sequence is 14 residues long.

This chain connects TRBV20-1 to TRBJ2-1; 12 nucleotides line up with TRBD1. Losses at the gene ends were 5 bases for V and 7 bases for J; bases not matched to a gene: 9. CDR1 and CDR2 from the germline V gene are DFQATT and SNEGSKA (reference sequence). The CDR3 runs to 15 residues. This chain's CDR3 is CSARDRGLILNEQFF. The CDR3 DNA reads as TGCAGTGCTCGGGACAGGGGGCTTATCCTTAATGAGCAGTTCTTC.

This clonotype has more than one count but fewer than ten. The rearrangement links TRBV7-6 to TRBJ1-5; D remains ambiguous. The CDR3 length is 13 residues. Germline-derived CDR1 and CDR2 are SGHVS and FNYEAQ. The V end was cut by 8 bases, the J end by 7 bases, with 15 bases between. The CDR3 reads CASAQDANQPQHF. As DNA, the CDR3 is TGTGCCAGCGCGCAGGACGCAAACCAGCCCCAGCATTTT.

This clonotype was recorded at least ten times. The CDR3 DNA reads as TGTGCCAGCAGCGCTACAGTACGGGACACTGAAGCTTTCTTT. Protein: CASSATVRDTEAFF. The rearrangement uses TRBV9 and TRBJ1-1; D is unclear. Between the trimmed V and J ends, which lost 3 bases and 3 bases, there was a span of 12 bases. CDR3 size: 14 residues. CDR1 and CDR2 from the germline V gene are SGDLS and YYNGEE.

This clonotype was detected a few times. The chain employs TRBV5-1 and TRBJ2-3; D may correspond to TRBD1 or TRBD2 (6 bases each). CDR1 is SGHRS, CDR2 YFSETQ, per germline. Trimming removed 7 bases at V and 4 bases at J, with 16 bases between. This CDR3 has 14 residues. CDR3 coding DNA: TGCGCCAGCCACTCCCCGGGGGCTTCAGATACGCAGTATTTT. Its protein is CASHSPGASDTQYF.

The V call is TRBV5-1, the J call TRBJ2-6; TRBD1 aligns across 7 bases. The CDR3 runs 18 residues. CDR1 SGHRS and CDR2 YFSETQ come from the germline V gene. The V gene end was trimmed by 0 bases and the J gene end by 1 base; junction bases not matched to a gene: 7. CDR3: CASSLGDRVRSGANVLTF. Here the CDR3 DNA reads TGCGCCAGCAGCTTGGGCGACAGGGTGAGGTCTGGGGCCAACGTCCTGACTTTC. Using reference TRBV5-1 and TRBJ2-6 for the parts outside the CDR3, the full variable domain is KAGVTQTPRYLIKTRGQQVTLSCSPISGHRSVSWYQQTPGQGLQFLFEYFSETQRNKGNFPGRFSGRQFSNSRSEMNVSTLELGDSALYLCASSLGDRVRSGANVLTFGAGSRLTVL.

Here the CDR3 reads CASSLIGQNGEQYF. Written as DNA, the CDR3 is TGTGCCAGCAGTTTGATAGGACAAAACGGCGAGCAGTACTTC. This chain connects TRBV7-6 to TRBJ2-7, with D possibly TRBD1 on 5 matching bases. This CDR3 is 14 amino acids long. From germline, CDR1 is SGHVS and CDR2 FNYEAQ. V was clipped by 6 bases and J by 6 bases, with 18 bases between them.

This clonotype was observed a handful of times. Written as DNA, the CDR3 is TGTGCCAGCAGCGGCCTGGGAGGGCCCCTAGCCAAAAACATTCAGTACTTC. Its protein product is CASSGLGGPLAKNIQYF. V usage is TRBV2 and J usage is TRBJ2-4; TRBD2 agrees at 7 bases. J lost 0 bases, V lost 6 bases, and 11 bases had no gene match. From germline, CDR1 is SNHLY and CDR2 FYNNEI. The CDR3 sequence is 17 residues long.

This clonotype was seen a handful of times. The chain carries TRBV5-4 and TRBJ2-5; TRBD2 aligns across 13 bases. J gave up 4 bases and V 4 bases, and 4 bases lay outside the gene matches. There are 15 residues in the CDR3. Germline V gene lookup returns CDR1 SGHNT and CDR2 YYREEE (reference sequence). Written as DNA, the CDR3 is TGTGCCAGCAGCCCGGGGACTAGCGGGGCAGAGACCCAGTACTTC. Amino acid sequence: CASSPGTSGAETQYF.

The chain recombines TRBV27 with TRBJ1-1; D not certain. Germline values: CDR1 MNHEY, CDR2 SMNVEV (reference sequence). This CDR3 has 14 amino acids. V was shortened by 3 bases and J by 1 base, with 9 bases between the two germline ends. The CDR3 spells CASSFSPTNTEAFF. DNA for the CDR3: TGTGCCAGCAGTTTTTCCCCGACGAACACTGAAGCTTTCTTT.

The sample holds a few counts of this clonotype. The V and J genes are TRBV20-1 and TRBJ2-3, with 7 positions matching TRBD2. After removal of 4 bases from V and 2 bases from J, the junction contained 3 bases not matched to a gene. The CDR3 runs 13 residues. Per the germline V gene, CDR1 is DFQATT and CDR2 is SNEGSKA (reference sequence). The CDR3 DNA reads TGCAGTGCTAAAGCGGGGATCACAGATACGCAGTATTTT. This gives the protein CSAKAGITDTQYF.

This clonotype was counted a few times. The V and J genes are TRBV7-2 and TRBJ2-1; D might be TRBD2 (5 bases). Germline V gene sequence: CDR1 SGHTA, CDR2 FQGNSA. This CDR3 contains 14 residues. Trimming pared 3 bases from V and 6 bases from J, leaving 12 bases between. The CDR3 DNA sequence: TGTGCCAGCAGCTTTGGTAGCGCTTCCAATGAGCAGTTCTTC. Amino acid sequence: CASSFGSASNEQFF. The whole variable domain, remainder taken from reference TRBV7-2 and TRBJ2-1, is GAGVSQSPSNKVTEKGKDVELRCDPISGHTALYWYRQSLGQGLEFLIYFQGNSAPDKSGLPSDRFSAERTGGSVSTLTIQRTQQEDSAVYLCASSFGSASNEQFFGPGTRLTVL.

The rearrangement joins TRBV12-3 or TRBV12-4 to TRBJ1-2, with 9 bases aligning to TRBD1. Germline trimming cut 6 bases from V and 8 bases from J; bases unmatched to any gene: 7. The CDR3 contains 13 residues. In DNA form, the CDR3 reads TGTGCCAGCAGCTGGGACAGGGAGACGGGCTACACCTTC. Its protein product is CASSWDRETGYTF.

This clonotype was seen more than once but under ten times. CDR3 sequence: CASSLVSGGPGPGELFF. CDR3 bases: TGTGCCAGCAGCTTGGTCTCGGGAGGGCCGGGACCCGGGGAGCTGTTTTTT. V and J are TRBV5-6 and TRBJ2-2; TRBD2 matches 8 bases. V lost 0 bases, J lost 6 bases, and 10 bases stayed unmatched. The CDR3 totals 17 residues. Germline values: CDR1 SGHDT, CDR2 YYEEEE.

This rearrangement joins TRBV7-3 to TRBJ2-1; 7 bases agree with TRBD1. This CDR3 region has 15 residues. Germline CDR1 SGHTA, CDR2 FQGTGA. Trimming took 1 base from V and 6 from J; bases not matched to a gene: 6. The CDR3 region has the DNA TGTGCCAGCAGCTTAATGGCACGGACAGGCAATGAGCAGTTCTTC. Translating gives CASSLMARTGNEQFF.